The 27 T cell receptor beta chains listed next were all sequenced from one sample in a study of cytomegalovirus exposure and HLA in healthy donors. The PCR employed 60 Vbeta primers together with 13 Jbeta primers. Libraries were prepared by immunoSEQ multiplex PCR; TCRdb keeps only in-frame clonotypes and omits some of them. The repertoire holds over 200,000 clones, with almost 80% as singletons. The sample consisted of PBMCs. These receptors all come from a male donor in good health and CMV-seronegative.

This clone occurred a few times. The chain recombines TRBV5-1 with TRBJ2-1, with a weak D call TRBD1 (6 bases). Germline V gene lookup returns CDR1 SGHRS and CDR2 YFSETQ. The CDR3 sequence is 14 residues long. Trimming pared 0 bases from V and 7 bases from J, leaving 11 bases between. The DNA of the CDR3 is TGCGCCAGCAGCTTGGGAGGGGGAAGAAATGAGCAGTTCTTC. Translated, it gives CASSLGGGRNEQFF.

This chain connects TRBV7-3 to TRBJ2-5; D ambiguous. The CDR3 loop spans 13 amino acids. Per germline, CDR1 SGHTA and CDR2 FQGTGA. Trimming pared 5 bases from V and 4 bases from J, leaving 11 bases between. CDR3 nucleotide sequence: TGTGCCAGCAGCCGCTCTCTCAGAGAGACCCAGTACTTC. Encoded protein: CASSRSLRETQYF.

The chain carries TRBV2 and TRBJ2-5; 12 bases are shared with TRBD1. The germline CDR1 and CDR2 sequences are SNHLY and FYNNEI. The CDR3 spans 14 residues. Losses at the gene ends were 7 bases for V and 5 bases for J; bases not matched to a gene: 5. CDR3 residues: CASMRDRGQETQYF. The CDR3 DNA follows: TGTGCCAGCATGAGGGACAGGGGGCAGGAGACCCAGTACTTC.

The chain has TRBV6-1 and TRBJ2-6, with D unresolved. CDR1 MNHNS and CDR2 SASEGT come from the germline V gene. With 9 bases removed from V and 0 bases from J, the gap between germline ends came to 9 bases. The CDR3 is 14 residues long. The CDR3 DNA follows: TGTGCCAGTGGGCCCCTCTCTGGGGCCAACGTCCTGACTTTC. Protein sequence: CASGPLSGANVLTF.

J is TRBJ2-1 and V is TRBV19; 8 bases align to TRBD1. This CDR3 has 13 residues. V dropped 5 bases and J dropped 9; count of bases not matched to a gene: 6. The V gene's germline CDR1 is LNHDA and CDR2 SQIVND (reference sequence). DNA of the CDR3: TGTGCCAGTAGTGAGACAGGGGCTAGTGAGCAGTTCTTC. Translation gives CASSETGASEQFF.

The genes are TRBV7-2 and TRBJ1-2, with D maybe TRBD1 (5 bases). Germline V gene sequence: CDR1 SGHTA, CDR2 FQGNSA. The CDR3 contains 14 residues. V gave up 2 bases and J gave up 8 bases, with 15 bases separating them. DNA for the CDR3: TGTGCCAGCAGCTTAAGGGAGGCAGGGCGGGGCTACACCTTC. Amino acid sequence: CASSLREAGRGYTF.

Here the CDR3 reads CASSFDRGDGYTF. For the CDR3, the DNA is TGTGCCAGCAGTTTTGACAGGGGGGATGGCTACACCTTC. This chain uses TRBV6-6 with TRBJ1-2, with TRBD1 matching 9 bases. The V gene end was trimmed by 4 bases and the J gene end by 6 bases; junction bases not matched to a gene: 3. There are 13 residues in the CDR3. The germline gives CDR1 MNHNY, CDR2 SVGAGI (reference sequence).

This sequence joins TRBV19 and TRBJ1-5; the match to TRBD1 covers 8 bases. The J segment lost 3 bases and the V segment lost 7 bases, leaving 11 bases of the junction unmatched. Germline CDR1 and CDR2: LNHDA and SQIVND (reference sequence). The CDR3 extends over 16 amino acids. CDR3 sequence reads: CASTPDRVNANQPQHF. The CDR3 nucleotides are TGTGCCAGTACCCCGGACAGGGTCAACGCCAATCAGCCCCAGCATTTT.

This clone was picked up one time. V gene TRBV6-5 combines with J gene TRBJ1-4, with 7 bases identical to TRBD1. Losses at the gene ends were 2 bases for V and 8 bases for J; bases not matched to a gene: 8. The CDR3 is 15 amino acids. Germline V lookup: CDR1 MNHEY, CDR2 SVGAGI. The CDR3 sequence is CASSYQTGIGEKLFF. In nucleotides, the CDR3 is TGTGCCAGCAGTTACCAGACAGGGATTGGAGAAAAACTGTTTTTT.

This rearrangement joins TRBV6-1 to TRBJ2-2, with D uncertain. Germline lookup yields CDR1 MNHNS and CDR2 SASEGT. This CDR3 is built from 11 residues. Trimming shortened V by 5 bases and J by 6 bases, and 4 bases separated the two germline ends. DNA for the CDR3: TGTGCCAGCAGTTCTCCCGGGGAGCTGTTTTTT. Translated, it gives CASSSPGELFF.

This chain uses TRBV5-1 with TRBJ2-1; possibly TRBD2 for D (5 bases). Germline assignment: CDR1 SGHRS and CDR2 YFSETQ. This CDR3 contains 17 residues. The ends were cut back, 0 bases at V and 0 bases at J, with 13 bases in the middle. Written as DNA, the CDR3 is TGCGCCAGCAGCTTGGTGTCTAGTGGGAGCTCCTACAATGAGCAGTTCTTC. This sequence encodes CASSLVSSGSSYNEQFF.

CDR3 sequence (DNA): TGTGCCAGTAGTATAAGGTCCCAACAGGGGTTCCAAGAGACCCAGTACTTC. It encodes CASSIRSQQGFQETQYF. V is TRBV19 and J is TRBJ2-5; 7 positions agree with TRBD1. Germline V gives CDR1 LNHDA, CDR2 SQIVND (reference sequence). This CDR3 is built from 17 residues. V shed 2 bases and J 1 base; nucleotides not matched to a gene: 10.

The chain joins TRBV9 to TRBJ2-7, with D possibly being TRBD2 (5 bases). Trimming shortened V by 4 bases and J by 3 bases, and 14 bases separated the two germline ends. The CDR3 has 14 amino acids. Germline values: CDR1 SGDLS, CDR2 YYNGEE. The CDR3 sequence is CASSPRAERYEQYF. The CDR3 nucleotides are TGTGCCAGCAGCCCTAGAGCGGAACGCTACGAGCAGTACTTC.

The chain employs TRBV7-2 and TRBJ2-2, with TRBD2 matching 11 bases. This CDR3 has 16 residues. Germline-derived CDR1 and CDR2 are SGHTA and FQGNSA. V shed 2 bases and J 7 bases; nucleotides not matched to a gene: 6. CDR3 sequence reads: CASSLLAGGQGGELFF. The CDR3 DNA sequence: TGTGCCAGCAGCTTATTAGCGGGAGGGCAGGGCGGGGAGCTGTTTTTT.

CDR3: CASSSGIGGSYEQYF. CDR3 nucleotide sequence: TGTGCCAGCAGCTCCGGGATCGGAGGATCCTACGAGCAGTACTTC. The rearrangement joins TRBV2 to TRBJ2-7; TRBD2 might be the D (5 bases). The CDR3 covers 15 residues. In germline, CDR1 is SNHLY, CDR2 FYNNEI. The ends were cut back, 6 bases at V and 1 base at J, with 16 bases in the middle.

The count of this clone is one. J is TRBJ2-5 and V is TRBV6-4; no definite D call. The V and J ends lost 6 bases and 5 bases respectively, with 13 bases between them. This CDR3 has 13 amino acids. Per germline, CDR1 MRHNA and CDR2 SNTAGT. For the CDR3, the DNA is TGTGCCAGCAGCTTAAACCAGAGGGAGACCCAGTACTTC. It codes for CASSLNQRETQYF.

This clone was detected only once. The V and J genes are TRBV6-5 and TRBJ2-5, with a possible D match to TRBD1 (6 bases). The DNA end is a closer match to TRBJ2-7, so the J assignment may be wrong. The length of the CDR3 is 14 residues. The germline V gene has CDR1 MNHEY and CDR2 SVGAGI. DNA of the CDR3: TGTGCCAGCAGAGTTCGTGGGGGCATGGACGAGCAGTACTTC. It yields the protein CASRVRGGMDEQYF.

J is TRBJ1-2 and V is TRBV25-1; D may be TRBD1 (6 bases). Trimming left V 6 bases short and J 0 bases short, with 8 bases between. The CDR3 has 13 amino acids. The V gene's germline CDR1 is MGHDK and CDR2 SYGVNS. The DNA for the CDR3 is TGTGCCAGCAGGGACAGTTCTAACTATGGCTACACCTTC. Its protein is CASRDSSNYGYTF.

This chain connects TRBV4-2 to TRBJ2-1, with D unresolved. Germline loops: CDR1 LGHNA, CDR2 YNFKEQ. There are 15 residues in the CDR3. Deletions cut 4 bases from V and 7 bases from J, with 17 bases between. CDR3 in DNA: TGTGCCAGCAGCCCCTTGGCGGAGCCAAGGAATGAGCAGTTCTTC. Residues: CASSPLAEPRNEQFF.

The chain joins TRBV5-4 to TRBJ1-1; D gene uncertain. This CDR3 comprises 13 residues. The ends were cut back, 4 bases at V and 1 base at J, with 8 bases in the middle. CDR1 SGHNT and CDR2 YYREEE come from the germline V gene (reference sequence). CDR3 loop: CASSRGPNTEAFF. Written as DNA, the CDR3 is TGTGCCAGCAGCAGAGGGCCGAACACTGAAGCTTTCTTT.

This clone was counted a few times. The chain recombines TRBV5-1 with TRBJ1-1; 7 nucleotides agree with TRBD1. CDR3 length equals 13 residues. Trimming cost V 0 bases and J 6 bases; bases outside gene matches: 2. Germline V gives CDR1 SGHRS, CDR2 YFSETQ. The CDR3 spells CASSLEQGAEAFF. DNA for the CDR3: TGCGCCAGCAGCTTGGAGCAGGGGGCTGAAGCTTTCTTT. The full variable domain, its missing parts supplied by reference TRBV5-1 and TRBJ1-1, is KAGVTQTPRYLIKTRGQQVTLSCSPISGHRSVSWYQQTPGQGLQFLFEYFSETQRNKGNFPGRFSGRQFSNSRSEMNVSTLELGDSALYLCASSLEQGAEAFFGQGTRLTVV.

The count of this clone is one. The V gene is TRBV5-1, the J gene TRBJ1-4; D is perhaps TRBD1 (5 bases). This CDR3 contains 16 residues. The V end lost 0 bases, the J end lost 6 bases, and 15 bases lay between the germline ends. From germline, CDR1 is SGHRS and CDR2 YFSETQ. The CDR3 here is CASSLEASRGYEKLFF. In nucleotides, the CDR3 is TGCGCCAGCAGCTTGGAAGCCTCTAGGGGATATGAAAAACTGTTTTTT.

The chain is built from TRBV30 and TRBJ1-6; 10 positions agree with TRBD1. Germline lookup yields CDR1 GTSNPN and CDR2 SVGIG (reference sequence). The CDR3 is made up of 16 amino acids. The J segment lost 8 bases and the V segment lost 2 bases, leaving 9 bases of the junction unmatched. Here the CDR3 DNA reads TGTGCCTGGAGTTCTCCGGGACAGGGGCGGGATTCACCCCTCCACTTT. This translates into CAWSSPGQGRDSPLHF.

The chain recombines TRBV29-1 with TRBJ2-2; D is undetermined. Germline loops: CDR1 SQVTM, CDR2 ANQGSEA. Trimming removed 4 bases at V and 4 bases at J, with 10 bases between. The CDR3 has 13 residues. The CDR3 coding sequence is TGCAGCGTTGGAGGTCGGGTCACCGGGGAGCTGTTTTTT. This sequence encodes CSVGGRVTGELFF.

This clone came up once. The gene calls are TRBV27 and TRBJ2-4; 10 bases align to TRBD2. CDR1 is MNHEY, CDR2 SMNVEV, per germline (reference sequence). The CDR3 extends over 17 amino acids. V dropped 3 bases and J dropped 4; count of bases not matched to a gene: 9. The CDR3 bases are TGTGCCAGCAGTTTCCTAGCGGGAGAGGGGTCAAAAAACATTCAGTACTTC. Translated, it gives CASSFLAGEGSKNIQYF.

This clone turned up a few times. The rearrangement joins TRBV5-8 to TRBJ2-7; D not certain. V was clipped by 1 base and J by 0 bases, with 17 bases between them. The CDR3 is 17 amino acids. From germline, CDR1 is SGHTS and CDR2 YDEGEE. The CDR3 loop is CASSLTRSSLSSYEQYF. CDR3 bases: TGTGCCAGCAGCTTGACGCGTTCTTCCCTGAGCTCCTACGAGCAGTACTTC.

In DNA, the CDR3 is TGCGCCAGCAGCCAAGGGTACGGGGAGACCCAGTACTTC. Translating it yields CASSQGYGETQYF. The chain links TRBV4-1 to TRBJ2-5; no definite D call. The length of the CDR3 is 13 residues. V was trimmed by 1 base and J by 5 bases, leaving 8 bases between them. Germline V gives CDR1 MGHRA, CDR2 YSYEKL.